This T cell receptor (beta chain) was sequenced for a study of control samples from healthy donors and cancer patients. The method was immunoSEQ multiplex PCR; TCRdb's version includes in-frame clones alone and lacks a portion of them. The profile covers 160,000 or so clones, with around 94% appearing a single time and roughly 15% taken by the ten largest. Germline V gene lookup returns CDR1 SGHTS and CDR2 YDEGEE. The V segment lost 0 bases and the J segment 7 bases; nucleotides outside the gene matches: 4. The CDR3 contains 14 residues. Sequenced material: PBMCs. This chain joins TRBV5-8 and TRBJ2-1; 7 positions agree with TRBD1. The sequence derives from a man aged 60 to 75 with colorectal cancer. In DNA, the CDR3 is TGTGCCAGCAGCTTGGTGGGACAGCCGAATGAGCAGTTCTTC. It specifies CASSLVGQPNEQFF.